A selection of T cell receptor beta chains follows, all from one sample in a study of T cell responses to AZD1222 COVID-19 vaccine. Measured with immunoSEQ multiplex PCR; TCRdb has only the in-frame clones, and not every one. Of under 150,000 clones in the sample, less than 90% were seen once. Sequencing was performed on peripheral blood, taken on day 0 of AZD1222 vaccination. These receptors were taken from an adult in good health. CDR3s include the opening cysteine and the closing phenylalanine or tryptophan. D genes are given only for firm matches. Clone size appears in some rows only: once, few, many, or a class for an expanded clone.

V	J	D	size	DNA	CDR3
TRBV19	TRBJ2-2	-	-	TGTGCCAGTAGTATAGGAGGGGGGATGAACACCGGGGAGCTGTTTTTT	CASSIGGGMNTGELFF
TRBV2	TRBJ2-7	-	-	TGTGCCAGCGGTGAAAACATAGCCTACGAGCAGTACTTC	CASGENIAYEQYF
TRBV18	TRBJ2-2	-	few	TGTGCCAGCTCACCACCGGGTACTACCAGGACCGGGGAGCTGTTTTTT	CASSPPGTTRTGELFF
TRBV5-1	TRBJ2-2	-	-	TGCGCCAGCAGTCCAGCGGTCATTGGGGGCACCGGGGAGCTGTTTTTT	CASSPAVIGGTGELFF
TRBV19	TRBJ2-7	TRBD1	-	TGTGCCAGTAGTTCAGGACAGGGGCCTACCTACGAGCAGTACTTC	CASSSGQGPTYEQYF
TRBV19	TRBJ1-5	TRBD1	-	TGTGCCAGTAGTCCACCGACAGGGGCGGGCAATCAGCCCCAGCATTTT	CASSPPTGAGNQPQHF
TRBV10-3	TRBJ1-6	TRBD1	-	TGTGCCATCAGTGATCAACAGGGGGCGAGATCACCCCTCCACTTT	CAISDQQGARSPLHF
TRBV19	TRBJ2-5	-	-	TGTGCCAGTAGTCCGTCGTTTGGGTATCGCCTAGAGACCCAGTACTTC	CASSPSFGYRLETQYF
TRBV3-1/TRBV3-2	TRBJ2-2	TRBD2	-	TGTGCCAGCGGAAGCGGGAGAAGTACCGGGGAGCTGTTTTTT	CASGSGRSTGELFF
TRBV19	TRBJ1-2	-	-	TGTGCCAGTAGCCAACGGGGGGTGGTCGATGGCTACACCTTC	CASSQRGVVDGYTF
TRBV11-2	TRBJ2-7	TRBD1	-	TGTGCCAGCAGCTTGAGCGGGACAGGGAGGCACGAGCAGTACTTC	CASSLSGTGRHEQYF
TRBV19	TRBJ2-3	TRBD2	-	TGTGCCAGTAGTCTACTAGCGGGAGGGCGCACAGATACGCAGTATTTT	CASSLLAGGRTDTQYF
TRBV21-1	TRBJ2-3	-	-	TGTGCCAGCAGCAAGAGGACGCCCCAGAGCGCGGCAGATACGCAGTATTTT	CASSKRTPQSAADTQYF
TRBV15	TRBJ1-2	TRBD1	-	TGTGCCACCAGCAGCCGGACGACAGGGGATGGCTACACCTTC	CATSSRTTGDGYTF
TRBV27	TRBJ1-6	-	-	TGTGCCAGCAGTTTAGGGGGTCGTAGCTCACCCCTCCACTTT	CASSLGGRSSPLHF
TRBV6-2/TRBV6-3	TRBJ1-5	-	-	TGTGCCAGCACCCCCCGCTTTTTGGGAGATCAGCCCCAGCATTTT	CASTPRFLGDQPQHF
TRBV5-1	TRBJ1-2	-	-	TGCGCCAGCAGCTTCGGACAGATATATGGCTACACCTTC	CASSFGQIYGYTF
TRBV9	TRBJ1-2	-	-	TGTGCCAGCAGCCTAACCACAGGGCCCGGCTACACCTTC	CASSLTTGPGYTF
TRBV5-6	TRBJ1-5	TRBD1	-	TGTGCCAGCAGCATGACAGGGCTAAGCAATCAGCCCCAGCATTTT	CASSMTGLSNQPQHF
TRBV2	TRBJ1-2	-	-	TGTGCCAGCAGTGGGGGGGCGTTTGGGAATGGCTACACCTTC	CASSGGAFGNGYTF
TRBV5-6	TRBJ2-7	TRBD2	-	TGTGCCAGCACCCTAGGGAGGGGCAACGAGCAGTACTTC	CASTLGRGNEQYF
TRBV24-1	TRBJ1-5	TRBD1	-	TGTGCCACCTCGGACAGGGGATGGCAGCCCCAGCATTTT	CATSDRGWQPQHF
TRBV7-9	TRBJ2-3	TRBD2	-	TGTGCCAGCACCTTGCGCACTAGCGTCACAGATACGCAGTATTTT	CASTLRTSVTDTQYF
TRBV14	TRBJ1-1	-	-	TGTGCCAGCAGCCAAACCACAGGGCTGAACACTGAAGCTTTCTTT	CASSQTTGLNTEAFF
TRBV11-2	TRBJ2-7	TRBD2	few	TGTGCCAGCAGCCAAGTCAGCGGGAGTATTTACGAGCAGTACTTC	CASSQVSGSIYEQYF
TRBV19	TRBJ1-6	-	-	TGTGCCAGTAGGCCACAGGGTAACTCACCCCTCCACTTT	CASRPQGNSPLHF
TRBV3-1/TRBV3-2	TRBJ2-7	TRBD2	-	TGTGCCAGCAGTCTTAGGACTAGCGGGGCGGGCGAGCAGTACTTC	CASSLRTSGAGEQYF
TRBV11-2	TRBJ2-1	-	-	TGTGCCAGCAGTCTTACAGGGTCCGGGCTAGCGCCGACCAATGAGCAGTTCTTC	CASSLTGSGLAPTNEQFF
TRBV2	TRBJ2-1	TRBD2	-	TGTGCCAACGAGCGGGAGGTAAACAATGAGCAGTTCTTC	CANEREVNNEQFF
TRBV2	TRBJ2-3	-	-	TGTGCCAGCAGTGATTACGGGGGCGCAGGCACAGATACGCAGTATTTT	CASSDYGGAGTDTQYF
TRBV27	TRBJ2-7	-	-	TGTGCCAGCAGTCCTCACCCCGAGGACGAGCAGTACTTC	CASSPHPEDEQYF
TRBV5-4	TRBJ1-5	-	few	TGTGCCAGCAGCTTGGGAGGGAGGGGTCAGCCCCAGCATTTT	CASSLGGRGQPQHF
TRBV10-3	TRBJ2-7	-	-	TGTGCCATCAGTGAGTCTGGGACCTACCTCAGCTACGAGCAGTACTTC	CAISESGTYLSYEQYF
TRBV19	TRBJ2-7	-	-	TGTGCCAGTAGTGCCCGGGACGGCTCCTACGAGCAGTACTTC	CASSARDGSYEQYF
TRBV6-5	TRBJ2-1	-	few	TGTGCCAGCAGCCTCTACAATGAGCAGTTCTTC	CASSLYNEQFF
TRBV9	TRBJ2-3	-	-	TGTGCCAGCAGCGTCGTAGACACCGCCCGAGATACGCAGTATTTT	CASSVVDTARDTQYF
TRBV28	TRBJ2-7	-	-	TGTGCCAGCAGTTCCCTCGTCCCCTACGAGCAGTACTTC	CASSSLVPYEQYF
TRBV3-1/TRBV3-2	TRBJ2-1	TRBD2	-	TGTGCCAGCAGCTCGGCGCCGGGACTAGCGGGGCCCAATGAGCAGTTCTTC	CASSSAPGLAGPNEQFF
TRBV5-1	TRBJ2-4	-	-	TGCGCCAGCAGCTCGACCGACAGGACCAAAAACATTCAGTACTTC	CASSSTDRTKNIQYF
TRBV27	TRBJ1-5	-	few	TGTGCCAGCAGTTTAGATGGGCGGAATCAGCCCCAGCATTTT	CASSLDGRNQPQHF
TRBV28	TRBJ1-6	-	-	TGTGCCAGCAGTTTAAAGATTTCTAATTCACCCCTCCACTTT	CASSLKISNSPLHF
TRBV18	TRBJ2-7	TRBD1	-	TGTGCCAGCTCACCGGGGACAGGTCCCCTCTACGAGCAGTACTTC	CASSPGTGPLYEQYF
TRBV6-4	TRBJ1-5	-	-	TGTGCCAGCAGTGAAGGACTGAATCAGCCCCAGCATTTT	CASSEGLNQPQHF
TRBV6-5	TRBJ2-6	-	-	TGTGCCAGCAGTTCCGGGTCCCGAGCTGGGGCCAACGTCCTGACTTTC	CASSSGSRAGANVLTF
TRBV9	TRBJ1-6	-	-	TGTGCCAGCAGCGTCGCTAATTCACCCCTCCACTTT	CASSVANSPLHF
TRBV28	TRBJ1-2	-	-	TGTGCCATTTCCCCGGGAGGTTCCTATGGCTACACCTTC	CAISPGGSYGYTF
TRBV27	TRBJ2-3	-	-	TGTGCCAGCGGCCGATCTAGCACAGATACGCAGTATTTT	CASGRSSTDTQYF